Shown below are 30 T cell receptor beta chains from a single sample sequenced in a study of blood T cell repertoires in COVID-19. Produced via immunoSEQ multiplex PCR; TCRdb's table is partial and in-frame only. The sample shows 60,000 to 90,000 clones, around nine tenths of them seen only once. Sequences were obtained from peripheral blood. Receptors were obtained from a woman over 75 with acute or convalescent COVID-19.

This chain uses TRBV5-4 with TRBJ2-1; TRBD2 agrees at 11 bases. Germline CDR1 and CDR2: SGHNT and YYREEE (reference sequence). Germline trimming cut 4 bases from V and 0 bases from J; bases unmatched to any gene: 6. CDR3 length: 17 residues. In nucleotides, the CDR3 is TGTGCCAGCAGCCCTAGCGGGGGGTTGAGCTCCTACAATGAGCAGTTCTTC. Protein: CASSPSGGLSSYNEQFF.

The V and J genes are TRBV5-1 and TRBJ2-5, with 7 bases matching TRBD1. The CDR3 spans 15 residues. Germline CDR1 SGHRS, CDR2 YFSETQ. V shed 0 bases and J 2 bases; nucleotides not matched to a gene: 4. The CDR3 loop reads CASSLGSGQQETQYF. Written as DNA, the CDR3 is TGCGCCAGCAGCTTGGGGTCGGGACAGCAAGAGACCCAGTACTTC. Full variable domain (outside the CDR3, taken from reference TRBV5-1 and TRBJ2-5): KAGVTQTPRYLIKTRGQQVTLSCSPISGHRSVSWYQQTPGQGLQFLFEYFSETQRNKGNFPGRFSGRQFSNSRSEMNVSTLELGDSALYLCASSLGSGQQETQYFGPGTRLLVL.

This CDR3 is CASSIGTSGVYNEQFF. The CDR3 coding sequence is TGTGCCAGCAGCATAGGGACTAGCGGGGTCTACAATGAGCAGTTCTTC. The chain joins TRBV5-4 to TRBJ2-1; 13 bases are shared with TRBD2. The V and J ends lost 4 bases and 3 bases, in that order; junction bases with no gene match: 4. The CDR3 loop spans 16 amino acids. Germline CDR1 SGHNT, CDR2 YYREEE (reference sequence). The full variable domain, with the rest looked up from reference TRBV5-4 and TRBJ2-1, is ETGVTQSPTHLIKTRGQQVTLRCSSQSGHNTVSWYQQALGQGPQFIFQYYREEENGRGNFPPRFSGLQFPNYSSELNVNALELDDSALYLCASSIGTSGVYNEQFFGPGTRLTVL.

V and J are TRBV7-2 and TRBJ2-7, with D unresolved. Trimming removed 2 bases at V and 3 bases at J, with 11 bases between. Looked up from germline, CDR1 is SGHTA and CDR2 is FQGNSA. This CDR3 spans 14 amino acids. The CDR3 reads CASSLSQALYEQYF. Here the CDR3 DNA reads TGTGCCAGCAGCTTATCGCAGGCCCTCTACGAGCAGTACTTC.

The chain's CDR3 is CASSPGTDTQYF. CDR3 bases: TGCGCCAGCAGCCCAGGCACAGATACGCAGTATTTT. The chain links TRBV5-1 to TRBJ2-3; D is unresolved. CDR3 length: 12 amino acids. Deletions cut 4 bases from V and 1 base from J, with 4 bases between. Germline V gene lookup returns CDR1 SGHRS and CDR2 YFSETQ.

The rearrangement links TRBV5-1 to TRBJ2-1, with TRBD2 as a possible D gene (5 bases). Between the trimmed V and J ends, which lost 3 bases and 5 bases, there was a span of 12 bases. CDR1 is SGHRS, CDR2 YFSETQ, per germline. The length of the CDR3 is 14 residues. The CDR3 DNA reads as TGCGCCAGCAGCTCCGGAGGAGGCCACAATGAGCAGTTCTTC. It translates to CASSSGGGHNEQFF.

V usage is TRBV29-1 and J usage is TRBJ2-5; D unclear. Looked up from germline, CDR1 is SQVTM and CDR2 is ANQGSEA. V lost 7 bases to trimming and J lost 5 bases, with 11 bases between them. The CDR3 is 11 residues long. CDR3 coding DNA: TGCAGCGCTCTCCTTCGGGAGACCCAGTACTTC. Encoded protein: CSALLRETQYF.

The chain combines TRBV7-9 with TRBJ2-5; the match to TRBD2 covers 10 bases. Germline trimming cut 7 bases from V and 5 bases from J; bases unmatched to any gene: 7. The V gene's germline CDR1 is SEHNR and CDR2 FQNEAQ (reference sequence). The CDR3 runs 14 residues. The chain's CDR3 is CASITSGMGETQYF. The CDR3 region has the DNA TGTGCCAGCATCACTAGCGGGATGGGGGAGACCCAGTACTTC.

The chain links TRBV19 to TRBJ1-4; TRBD1 matches 7 bases. CDR1 is LNHDA and CDR2 is SQIVND in the germline V gene (reference sequence). The CDR3 is 12 amino acids. Germline trimming cut 4 bases from V and 11 bases from J; bases unmatched to any gene: 4. The CDR3 DNA reads as TGTGCCAGTAGTACCGACAGGGATAAACTGTTTTTT. Encoded protein: CASSTDRDKLFF.

The V gene is TRBV25-1, the J gene TRBJ1-3, with TRBD1 as a possible D gene (5 bases). CDR1 is MGHDK, CDR2 SYGVNS, per germline. The CDR3 totals 17 residues. The germline V and J ends were trimmed by 5 bases and 3 bases, with 20 bases remaining between them. The CDR3 bases are TGTGCCAGCAGTACCCTCAGAGCAGGGCTGAGTGGAAACACCATATATTTT. It encodes CASSTLRAGLSGNTIYF.

The rearrangement joins TRBV15 to TRBJ2-5; no definite D call. The V end lost 1 base, the J end lost 3 bases, and 6 bases lay between the germline ends. The CDR3 extends over 13 amino acids. Per germline, CDR1 LNHNV and CDR2 YYDKDF (reference sequence). The CDR3 spells CATSRAAKETQYF. CDR3 nucleotide sequence: TGTGCCACCAGCAGAGCTGCTAAAGAGACCCAGTACTTC.

This sequence joins TRBV5-1 and TRBJ2-1; 8 bases match TRBD2. The germline CDR1 and CDR2 sequences are SGHRS and YFSETQ. The length of the CDR3 is 16 residues. V shed 3 bases, J shed 4 bases, and the junction held 9 bases outside the gene matches. DNA of the CDR3: TGCGCCAGCAGCTCGAGAGAGGGACTAGGGTACAATGAGCAGTTCTTC. This sequence encodes CASSSREGLGYNEQFF.

The chain uses TRBV7-6 and TRBJ2-1; 10 bases agree with TRBD1. There are 15 residues in the CDR3. Trimming took 3 bases from V and 7 from J; bases not matched to a gene: 6. CDR1 and CDR2 (germline): SGHVS, FNYEAQ. The CDR3 DNA is TGTGCCAGCAGCTTCGGACAGGGGGTTATAAATGAGCAGTTCTTC. Translating it yields CASSFGQGVINEQFF.

This chain joins TRBV9 and TRBJ2-5; D might be TRBD1 (6 bases). The V and J ends lost 4 bases and 1 base respectively, with 14 bases between them. The CDR3 is 15 residues long. Per germline, CDR1 SGDLS and CDR2 YYNGEE. The CDR3: CASSHRVVGQETQYF. The CDR3 DNA is TGTGCCAGCAGCCACAGGGTGGTGGGCCAAGAGACCCAGTACTTC.

This clone was picked up one time. V and J are TRBV6-5 and TRBJ1-6; 9 bases agree with TRBD1. Looked up from germline, CDR1 is MNHEY and CDR2 is SVGAGI. The CDR3 is made up of 14 amino acids. V lost 7 bases to trimming and J lost 7 bases; unmatched junction nucleotides: 5. As DNA, the CDR3 is TGTGCCAGCACCGCCGACAGGGGGAATTCACCCCTCCACTTT. This translates into CASTADRGNSPLHF.

The chain carries TRBV27 and TRBJ1-6; 12 nucleotides align to TRBD1. The CDR3 runs to 19 residues. V lost 3 bases and J lost 0; bases outside the gene matches: 6. CDR1 and CDR2 from the germline V gene are MNHEY and SMNVEV (reference sequence). The CDR3 reads CASSFGTGGRGSYNSPLHF. CDR3 sequence (DNA): TGTGCCAGCAGTTTTGGGACAGGGGGCCGGGGCTCCTATAATTCACCCCTCCACTTT.

The rearrangement uses TRBV28 and TRBJ2-7; D is uncertain. With 5 bases removed from V and 5 bases from J, the gap between germline ends came to 22 bases. Looked up from germline, CDR1 is MDHEN and CDR2 is SYDVKM. The CDR3 spans 16 residues. This chain's CDR3 is CASSPRPSLKRHEQYF. CDR3 in DNA: TGTGCCAGCAGTCCGCGGCCCTCACTTAAACGACACGAGCAGTACTTC.

This clone has only a few counts. The J gene is TRBJ2-4, the V gene TRBV6-1; 7 nucleotides agree with TRBD2. V lost 3 bases and J lost 0; bases outside the gene matches: 2. CDR3 size: 15 residues. The germline V gene has CDR1 MNHNS and CDR2 SASEGT. Here the CDR3 reads CASSDGGVAKNIQYF. Here the CDR3 DNA reads TGTGCCAGCAGTGATGGGGGGGTAGCCAAAAACATTCAGTACTTC.

This rearrangement joins TRBV10-2 to TRBJ2-5; 8 bases line up with TRBD2. V dropped 6 bases and J dropped 4; count of bases not matched to a gene: 10. CDR3 length: 15 amino acids. Per the germline V gene, CDR1 is WSHSY and CDR2 is SAAADI. CDR3 region: CASRETGLAGETQYF. CDR3 DNA: TGCGCCAGCAGGGAAACTGGACTAGCTGGAGAGACCCAGTACTTC.

The chain is built from TRBV6-1 and TRBJ2-2; D unresolved. The CDR3 spans 15 residues. Trimming removed 0 bases at V and 1 base at J, with 6 bases between. CDR1 and CDR2 (germline): MNHNS, SASEGT. CDR3: CASSEAYGNTGELFF. CDR3 bases: TGTGCCAGCAGTGAAGCGTACGGGAACACCGGGGAGCTGTTTTTT.

The CDR3 coding sequence is TGTGCCACCAGTGACTGGGGACAGTCCATGACCGGGGAGCTGTTTTTT. Encoded protein: CATSDWGQSMTGELFF. This rearrangement joins TRBV24-1 to TRBJ2-2; TRBD1 matches at 7 bases. Germline loops: CDR1 KGHDR, CDR2 SFDVKD. This CDR3 is 16 amino acids long. V lost 4 bases and J lost 5; bases outside the gene matches: 9.

This clone was detected once. The V and J genes are TRBV28 and TRBJ1-3; tentatively, D is TRBD1 (6 bases). This CDR3 contains 16 residues. Germline values: CDR1 MDHEN, CDR2 SYDVKM. CDR3 in amino acids: CAVVSGARGGGNTIYF. The CDR3 DNA is TGTGCAGTCGTCAGTGGAGCACGGGGGGGCGGGAACACCATATATTTT.

The gene calls are TRBV5-1 and TRBJ1-6; the D gene is possibly TRBD1 (5 bases). Trimming left V 2 bases short and J 8 bases short, with 11 bases between. The CDR3 extends over 14 amino acids. Germline V gene sequence: CDR1 SGHRS, CDR2 YFSETQ. The CDR3 DNA sequence: TGCGCCAGCAGCTTAGGGGCGGCGGATTCACCCCTCCACTTT. Translation: CASSLGAADSPLHF. Complete variable domain (other parts from reference TRBV5-1 and TRBJ1-6): KAGVTQTPRYLIKTRGQQVTLSCSPISGHRSVSWYQQTPGQGLQFLFEYFSETQRNKGNFPGRFSGRQFSNSRSEMNVSTLELGDSALYLCASSLGAADSPLHFGNGTRLTVT.

The chain is built from TRBV5-5 and TRBJ1-1; tentatively, D is TRBD1 (6 bases). V lost 0 bases, J lost 1 base, and 16 bases lay in between. Per germline, CDR1 SGHKS and CDR2 YYEKEE (reference sequence). The CDR3 runs 17 residues. The CDR3 DNA follows: TGTGCCAGCAGCTTGGCCGGGGGGAGGACAGCGAACACTGAAGCTTTCTTT. It is translated as CASSLAGGRTANTEAFF.

The rearrangement uses TRBV12-3 or TRBV12-4 and TRBJ1-6, with D unresolved. The V end lost 6 bases, the J end lost 7 bases, and 7 bases lay between the germline ends. The length of the CDR3 is 12 residues. In DNA form, the CDR3 reads TGTGCCAGCAGGACTCCCAATTCACCCCTCCACTTT. Protein product: CASRTPNSPLHF.

The chain employs TRBV12-3 or TRBV12-4 and TRBJ1-1, with D perhaps TRBD1 (5 bases). Trimming cost V 2 bases and J 9 bases, with 10 bases left between them. The CDR3 is 12 residues long. This CDR3 is CASSLWTIQAFF. DNA for the CDR3: TGTGCCAGCAGTTTATGGACAATCCAAGCTTTCTTT.

The chain couples TRBV4-1 to TRBJ2-1, with TRBD2 matching over 8 bases. Germline V gives CDR1 MGHRA, CDR2 YSYEKL. J was trimmed by 2 bases and V by 2 bases; bases with no gene match: 2. The CDR3 has 15 residues. The chain's CDR3 is CASSQREGAYNEQFF. The CDR3 DNA reads as TGCGCCAGCAGCCAACGGGAGGGGGCCTACAATGAGCAGTTCTTC.

This clone was found a few times. The chain links TRBV7-8 to TRBJ1-5; D possibly corresponds to TRBD1 (5 bases). Germline CDR1 reads SGHVS; CDR2 reads FQNEAQ. V lost 2 bases and J 6 bases, leaving 14 bases between the germline ends. The CDR3 is made up of 15 amino acids. CDR3 sequence: CASSLTSRESQPQHF. CDR3 bases: TGTGCCAGCAGCTTAACTTCCAGGGAAAGTCAGCCCCAGCATTTT.

This clone showed up just a few times. The genes are TRBV10-3 and TRBJ2-2, with 11 bases that match TRBD2. J lost 4 bases, V lost 3 bases, and 22 bases had no gene match. The CDR3 extends over 22 amino acids. Per the germline V gene, CDR1 is ENHRY and CDR2 is SYGVKD. CDR3 region: CAISDNSYATSGIVRGTGELFF. As DNA, the CDR3 is TGTGCCATCAGTGACAACTCCTATGCGACTAGCGGGATAGTTCGAGGCACCGGGGAGCTGTTTTTT.

The chain links TRBV5-4 to TRBJ2-3, with TRBD2 matching 7 bases. After removal of 4 bases from V and 2 bases from J, the junction contained 7 bases not matched to a gene. CDR3 length: 15 amino acids. The V gene's germline CDR1 is SGHNT and CDR2 YYREEE (reference sequence). This chain's CDR3 is CASSDTGRYTDTQYF. The CDR3 nucleotides are TGTGCCAGCAGCGATACCGGGAGGTACACAGATACGCAGTATTTT.